The rows below give T cell receptor beta chains drawn from one sample of a study of T cells expressing NK-cell markers. TCRdb reprocessed the 5' RACE reads and stores each CDR3 protein as one record, lacking DNA. The table gives 300,000 to 450,000 distinct CDR3 sequences; the top ten clones make up roughly 5.2% of it. The sample consisted of blood T cells: a sorted CD56 or NKG2C T cell subset, CD4+ or CD8+ T cells, or bulk PBMC T cells (not recorded which). These receptors originate from a man aged 18 to 69 in good health. The CDR3 runs from the conserved cysteine through the conserved F or W.

v_call	j_call	cdr3_aa
TRBV20-1	TRBJ2-2	CSARDYRGAAYGELFF
TRBV3-1	TRBJ2-1	CASSRRSDRNEQFF
TRBV2	TRBJ1-1	CASSDTGGTEAFF
TRBV19	TRBJ2-3	CASRAAPGLQKYF
TRBV24-1	TRBJ2-5	CATSDAQGRETQYF
TRBV2	TRBJ1-4	CASRTAGGIYNEKLFF
TRBV18	TRBJ2-7	CASSPGLGASLGTGPYEQYF
TRBV20-1	TRBJ2-5	CSASSGGFKETQYF
TRBV24-1	TRBJ2-1	CATSDRERGYEQFF
TRBV4-2	TRBJ2-7	CASSQEVQLAGDVYEQYF
TRBV6-1	TRBJ1-5	CASKNGGRNQPQHF
TRBV29-1	TRBJ2-1	CSAWGGRYNEQFF
TRBV11-2	TRBJ2-1	CASSTFRGGPRDEQFF
TRBV20-1	TRBJ2-1	CSASRGPSSYNEQFF
TRBV3-1	TRBJ1-2	CASSQDSRQIYGYTF
TRBV2	TRBJ2-3	CASRFPISRSGGGFSDTQYF
TRBV10-2	TRBJ1-2	CASREDTVRGQVNYGYTF
TRBV28	TRBJ2-2	CASNLRGGNTGELFF
TRBV6-5	TRBJ1-6	CASSPATGGSKSPLHF
TRBV7-8	TRBJ2-5	CASSSRQGASWETQYF
TRBV11-2	TRBJ2-1	CASSLEPAGGFSNEQFF
TRBV4-2	TRBJ2-1	CASSQESTGTSTYNEQFF
TRBV2	TRBJ2-7	CASSELAGEGYEQYF
TRBV18	TRBJ2-2	CASSPSRADKNTGELFF
TRBV6-2/TRBV6-3	TRBJ2-1	CASSYSTTSTAEQFF
TRBV7-9	TRBJ1-1	CASSLAQGNGKAFF
TRBV28	TRBJ2-6	CASSLIRGRGANVLTF
TRBV7-9	TRBJ1-2	CASRVQGITSDGYTF
TRBV11-2	TRBJ2-7	CASSLGMAGGLARYEQYF
TRBV11-1	TRBJ2-2	CASSSRVDRARELFF
TRBV28	TRBJ2-5	CASSPTRGGSGDRKTQYF
TRBV28	TRBJ1-4	CASSFGPLGLFF